Each of the 12 T cell receptor beta chains below was sequenced from the same sample in a study of shared clonotypes between healthy human individuals. The data were produced by immunoSEQ multiplex PCR, yet TCRdb's version contains in-frame clones alone and is incomplete. The sample lists around 2.5 million clones, 93% occurring once. Sample: naive CD4+ T cells from PBMCs. The subset denotes: CD45RA+ positively selected. The source of these receptors is a man aged 18 to 35 in good health. Some clones in this sample may be carry-over from other donors' samples.

This rearrangement joins TRBV9 to TRBJ2-1, with 9 nucleotides matching TRBD2. This CDR3 has 12 amino acids. The V and J ends lost 5 bases and 7 bases, in that order; junction bases with no gene match: 1. Looked up from germline, CDR1 is SGDLS and CDR2 is YYNGEE. The CDR3 protein is CASSLAGNEQFF. The CDR3, as DNA: TGTGCCAGCAGTCTAGCGGGGAATGAGCAGTTCTTC.

The CDR3 loop reads CASRQVSGANVLTF. The CDR3 DNA sequence: TGCGCCAGCAGACAGGTCTCTGGGGCCAACGTCCTGACTTTC. This rearrangement joins TRBV5-1 to TRBJ2-6, with D perhaps TRBD1 (5 bases). CDR1 is SGHRS and CDR2 is YFSETQ in the germline V gene. The CDR3 is made up of 14 amino acids. The V and J ends lost 5 bases and 0 bases respectively, with 6 bases between them.

This chain's CDR3 is CASRARTGGHGYTF. CDR3 sequence (DNA): TGTGCCAGCAGAGCGAGGACAGGGGGCCATGGCTACACCTTC. The gene calls are TRBV2 and TRBJ1-2, with 11 positions matching TRBD1. The ends lost 6 bases at V and 6 bases at J; junction bases unmatched: 6. The CDR3 contains 14 residues. Germline V gene lookup returns CDR1 SNHLY and CDR2 FYNNEI.

This clone appeared a single time. V and J are TRBV5-6 and TRBJ1-1, with D possibly TRBD1 on 5 matching bases. The CDR3 covers 15 residues. Trimming shortened V by 3 bases and J by 5 bases, and 17 bases separated the two germline ends. Germline CDR1 is SGHDT and CDR2 is YYEEEE. This CDR3 is CASSWKGARGTEAFF. DNA for the CDR3: TGTGCCAGCAGCTGGAAAGGGGCCCGGGGAACTGAAGCTTTCTTT.

This chain joins TRBV7-9 and TRBJ1-1; possibly TRBD1 for D (6 bases). The CDR3 has 15 amino acids. Germline values: CDR1 SEHNR, CDR2 FQNEAQ (reference sequence). V lost 1 base and J lost 1, with 10 bases in between. The CDR3 bases are TGTGCCAGCAGCTTAGAGGGGGGGAAGAACACTGAAGCTTTCTTT. Residues: CASSLEGGKNTEAFF.

CDR3 nucleotide sequence: TGCAGCGTGGCCGCTAAGAGTGGTTCACCCCTCCACTTT. It is translated as CSVAAKSGSPLHF. This chain joins TRBV29-1 and TRBJ1-6; D is unresolved. The V end lost 6 bases, the J end lost 9 bases, and 15 bases lay between the germline ends. Germline CDR1 is SQVTM and CDR2 is ANQGSEA. The CDR3 spans 13 residues.

Worth noting for this clone: Distinct nucleotide sequences in the sample also encode this CDR3. V usage is TRBV9 and J usage is TRBJ2-7, with D perhaps assigned TRBD1 or TRBD2 (6 bases each). The CDR3 is 15 residues long. The germline gives CDR1 SGDLS, CDR2 YYNGEE. Trimming shortened V by 2 bases and J by 1 base, and 13 bases separated the two germline ends. The CDR3 loop reads CASSVGGTASYEQYF. In DNA, the CDR3 is TGTGCCAGCAGCGTGGGGGGCACCGCATCCTACGAGCAGTACTTC.

This chain uses TRBV5-1 with TRBJ1-4; D perhaps matches TRBD1 (6 bases). Germline CDR1 SGHRS, CDR2 YFSETQ. Trimming shortened V by 1 base and J by 6 bases, and 10 bases separated the two germline ends. This CDR3 has 14 amino acids. CDR3 sequence (DNA): TGCGCCAGCAGCTTGCGGCCAGGGGATGAAAAACTGTTTTTT. This translates into CASSLRPGDEKLFF.

About this clone itself: The sample carries other DNA sequences with the same CDR3. J is TRBJ1-2 and V is TRBV5-1; D is possibly TRBD1 (5 bases). The ends were cut back, 0 bases at V and 6 bases at J, with 6 bases in the middle. The CDR3 loop spans 12 amino acids. Germline V CDR1 and CDR2: SGHRS, YFSETQ. The CDR3, as DNA: TGCGCCAGCAGCTTGGAAGGGGATGGCTACACCTTC. Translated, it gives CASSLEGDGYTF.

This chain links TRBV28 with TRBJ2-5, with D possibly TRBD2 on 6 matching bases. The CDR3 is 14 residues long. V lost 6 bases and J lost 4, with 15 bases in between. The germline CDR1 and CDR2 sequences are MDHEN and SYDVKM. The CDR3 spells CASSPGGAGETQYF. In nucleotides, the CDR3 is TGTGCCAGCAGCCCGGGCGGGGCGGGAGAGACCCAGTACTTC.

This sequence joins TRBV19 and TRBJ1-5, with D unclear. Deletions cut 4 bases from V and 3 bases from J, with 7 bases between. CDR1 LNHDA and CDR2 SQIVND come from the germline V gene (reference sequence). This CDR3 has 13 residues. Here the CDR3 DNA reads TGTGCCAGTAGTACATCCCTCAATCAGCCCCAGCATTTT. Amino acids: CASSTSLNQPQHF.

The CDR3 DNA follows: TGTGCCAGCAGCTTAGGGGGCGGAGCGTACCAAGAGACCCAGTACTTC. This codes for CASSLGGGAYQETQYF. This sequence joins TRBV7-9 and TRBJ2-5, with a tentative D call TRBD1 (5 bases). Germline V gene data show CDR1 as SEHNR and CDR2 as FQNEAQ (reference sequence). The V end was cut by 1 base, the J end by 0 bases, with 12 bases between. This CDR3 is built from 16 residues. The variable domain in full, completed from reference TRBV7-9 and TRBJ2-5, reads DTGVSQNPRHKITKRGQNVTFRCDPISEHNRLYWYRQTLGQGPEFLTYFQNEAQLEKSRLLSDRFSAERPKGSFSTLEIQRTEQGDSAMYLCASSLGGGAYQETQYFGPGTRLLVL.